This T cell receptor beta chain was captured in a study of T-cell reconstitution after alpha-beta-depleted transplantation in children. Molecular barcoding with unique molecular identifiers was used for the TCRbeta library. TCRdb re-analysed the PCR reads in MiXCR, keeping a single row per CDR3 protein. The repertoire has fewer than 550,000 distinct CDR3 sequences, approximately 10% of them found once; the top ten carry about 14%. Study conclusions and caveats: Among T cells one year after transplant, newly produced cells accounted for most counts and diversity. Recipient T cells and thymic progenitors that survived gave rise to the high TCRbeta diversity observed at day 60 in some patients. After transplant, at about two months, alpha-beta T cells were reportedly derived from several hundred expanded graft clones.

As concerns this clonotype: Its specificity is unknown.

From germline, CDR1 is LGHNA and CDR2 YSLEER. This CDR3 has 16 residues. The J segment lost 2 bases and the V segment lost 4 bases, leaving 6 bases of the junction unmatched. V is TRBV4-3 and J is TRBJ2-3, with 10 bases aligning to TRBD2. The sequence derives from a female patient aged 2 to 10 who had a stem cell transplant for aplastic anemia, so the T cells may come from the graft donor. This sample comprised PBMCs, mostly from graft donor cells, obtained 180 days after TCRalphabeta/CD19-depleted stem cell transplant. CDR3 sequence reads: CASSRRLAGVTDTQYF. In DNA form, the CDR3 reads TGCGCCAGCAGCCGCCGACTAGCGGGTGTCACAGATACGCAGTATTTT.